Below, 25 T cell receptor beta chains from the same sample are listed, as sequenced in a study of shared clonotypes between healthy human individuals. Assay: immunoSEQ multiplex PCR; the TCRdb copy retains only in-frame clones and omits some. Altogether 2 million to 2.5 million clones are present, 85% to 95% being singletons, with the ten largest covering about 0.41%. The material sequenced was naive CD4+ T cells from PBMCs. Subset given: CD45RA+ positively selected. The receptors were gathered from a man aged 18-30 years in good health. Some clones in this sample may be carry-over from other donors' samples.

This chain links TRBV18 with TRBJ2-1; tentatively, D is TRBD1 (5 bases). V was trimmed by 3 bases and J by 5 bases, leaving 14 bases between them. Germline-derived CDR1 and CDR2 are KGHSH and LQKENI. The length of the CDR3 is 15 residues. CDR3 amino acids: CASSPGRGSNNEQFF. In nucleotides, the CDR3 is TGTGCCAGCTCACCGGGGCGAGGTTCGAACAATGAGCAGTTCTTC.

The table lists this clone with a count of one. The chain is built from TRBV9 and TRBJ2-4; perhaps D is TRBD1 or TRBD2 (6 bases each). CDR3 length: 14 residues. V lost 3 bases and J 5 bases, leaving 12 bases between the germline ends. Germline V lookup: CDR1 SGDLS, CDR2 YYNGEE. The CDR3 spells CASSAPGAQNIQYF. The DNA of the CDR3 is TGTGCCAGCAGCGCCCCGGGGGCCCAAAACATTCAGTACTTC.

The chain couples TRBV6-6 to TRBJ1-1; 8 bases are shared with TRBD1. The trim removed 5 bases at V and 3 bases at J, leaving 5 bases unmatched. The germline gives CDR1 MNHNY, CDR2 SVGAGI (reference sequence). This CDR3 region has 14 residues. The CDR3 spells CASSTGGSYTEAFF. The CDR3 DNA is TGTGCCAGCAGTACAGGGGGGTCGTACACTGAAGCTTTCTTT.

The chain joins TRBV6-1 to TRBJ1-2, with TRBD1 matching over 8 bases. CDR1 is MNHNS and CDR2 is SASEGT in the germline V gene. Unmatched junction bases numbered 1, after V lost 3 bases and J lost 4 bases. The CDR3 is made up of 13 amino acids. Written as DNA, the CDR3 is TGTGCCAGCAGTGAGACAGGGGTCTATGGCTACACCTTC. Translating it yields CASSETGVYGYTF.

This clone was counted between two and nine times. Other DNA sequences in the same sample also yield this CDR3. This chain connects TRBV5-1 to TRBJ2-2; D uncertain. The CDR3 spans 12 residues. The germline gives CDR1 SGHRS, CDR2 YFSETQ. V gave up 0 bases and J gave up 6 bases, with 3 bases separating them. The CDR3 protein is CASSLDAGELFF. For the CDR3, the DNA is TGCGCCAGCAGCTTGGACGCCGGGGAGCTGTTTTTT.

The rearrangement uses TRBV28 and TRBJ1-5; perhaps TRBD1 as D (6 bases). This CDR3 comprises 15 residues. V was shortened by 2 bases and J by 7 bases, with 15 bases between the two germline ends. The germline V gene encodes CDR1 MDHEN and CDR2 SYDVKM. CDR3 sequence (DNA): TGTGCCAGCAGTTTAGGGGGACATTCGGGACAGCCCCAGCATTTT. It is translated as CASSLGGHSGQPQHF. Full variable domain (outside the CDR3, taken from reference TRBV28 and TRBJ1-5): DVKVTQSSRYLVKRTGEKVFLECVQDMDHENMFWYRQDPGLGLRLIYFSYDVKMKEKGDIPEGYSVSREKKERFSLILESASTNQTSMYLCASSLGGHSGQPQHFGDGTRLSIL.

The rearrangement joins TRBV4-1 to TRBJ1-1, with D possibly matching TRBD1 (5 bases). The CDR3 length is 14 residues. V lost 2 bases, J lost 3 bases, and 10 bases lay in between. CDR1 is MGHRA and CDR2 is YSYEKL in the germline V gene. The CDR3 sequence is CASSQIVGDTEAFF. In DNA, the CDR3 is TGCGCCAGCAGCCAAATAGTAGGGGACACTGAAGCTTTCTTT.

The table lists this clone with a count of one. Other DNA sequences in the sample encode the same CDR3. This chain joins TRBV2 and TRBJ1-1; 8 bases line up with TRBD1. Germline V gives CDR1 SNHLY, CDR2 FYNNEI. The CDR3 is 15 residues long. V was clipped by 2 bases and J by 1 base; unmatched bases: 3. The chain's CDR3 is CASSEQGAANTEAFF. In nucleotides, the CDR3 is TGTGCCAGCAGTGAACAGGGGGCCGCGAACACTGAAGCTTTCTTT.

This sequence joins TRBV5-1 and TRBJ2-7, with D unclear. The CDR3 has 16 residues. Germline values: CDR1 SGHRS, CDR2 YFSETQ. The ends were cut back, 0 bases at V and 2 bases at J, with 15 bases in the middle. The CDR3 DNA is TGCGCCAGCAGCTTGGGAGACCCAAATACCGCCTACGAGCAGTACTTC. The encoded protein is CASSLGDPNTAYEQYF.

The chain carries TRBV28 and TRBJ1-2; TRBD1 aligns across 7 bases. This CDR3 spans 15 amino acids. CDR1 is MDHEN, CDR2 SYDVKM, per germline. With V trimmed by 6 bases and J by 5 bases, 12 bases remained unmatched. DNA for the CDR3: TGTGCCAGCAGCAAGGGGGCCAGGGGCGGATATGGCTACACCTTC. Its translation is CASSKGARGGYGYTF.

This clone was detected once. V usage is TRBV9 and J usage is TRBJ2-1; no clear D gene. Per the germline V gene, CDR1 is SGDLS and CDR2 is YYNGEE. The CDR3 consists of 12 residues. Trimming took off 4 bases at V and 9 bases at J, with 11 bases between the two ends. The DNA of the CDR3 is TGTGCCAGCAGCCCCGCGTCGGGTGAGCAGTTCTTC. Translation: CASSPASGEQFF.

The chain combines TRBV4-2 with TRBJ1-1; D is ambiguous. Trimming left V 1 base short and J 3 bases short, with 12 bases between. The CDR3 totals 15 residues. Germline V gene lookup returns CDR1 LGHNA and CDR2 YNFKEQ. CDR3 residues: CASSQGPVQDTEAFF. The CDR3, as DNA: TGTGCCAGCAGCCAAGGTCCGGTTCAAGACACTGAAGCTTTCTTT.

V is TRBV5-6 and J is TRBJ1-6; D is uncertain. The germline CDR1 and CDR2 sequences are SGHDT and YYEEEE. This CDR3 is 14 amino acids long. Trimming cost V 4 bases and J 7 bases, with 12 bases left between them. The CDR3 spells CASSLWQANSPLHF. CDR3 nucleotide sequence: TGTGCCAGCAGCCTGTGGCAGGCGAATTCACCCCTCCACTTT.

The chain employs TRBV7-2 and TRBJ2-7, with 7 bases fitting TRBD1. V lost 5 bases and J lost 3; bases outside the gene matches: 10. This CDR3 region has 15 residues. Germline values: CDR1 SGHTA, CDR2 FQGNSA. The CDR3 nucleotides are TGTGCCAGCAGCGTACTTTGGGGACAGAACTACGAGCAGTACTTC. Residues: CASSVLWGQNYEQYF.

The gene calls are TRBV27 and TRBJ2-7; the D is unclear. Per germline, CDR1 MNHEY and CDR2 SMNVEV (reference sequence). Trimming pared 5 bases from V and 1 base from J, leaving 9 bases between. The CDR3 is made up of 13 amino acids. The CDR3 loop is CASSPSDSYEQYF. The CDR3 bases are TGTGCCAGCAGTCCATCTGATTCCTACGAGCAGTACTTC.

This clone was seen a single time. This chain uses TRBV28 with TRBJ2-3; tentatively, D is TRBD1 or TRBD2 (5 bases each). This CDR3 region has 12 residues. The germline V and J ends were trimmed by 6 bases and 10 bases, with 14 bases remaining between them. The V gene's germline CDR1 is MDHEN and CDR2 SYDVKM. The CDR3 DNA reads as TGTGCCAGCAGCTTACTGAGAGGGGCGCAGTATTTT. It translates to CASSLLRGAQYF.

CDR3 in DNA: TGTGCCAGCAGCTCCACCGGGATCCGTGAAAAACTGTTTTTT. Translation: CASSSTGIREKLFF. The chain employs TRBV6-5 and TRBJ1-4; D is unresolved. Germline-derived CDR1 and CDR2 are MNHEY and SVGAGI. V lost 6 bases and J 7 bases, leaving 15 bases between the germline ends. The CDR3 spans 14 residues.

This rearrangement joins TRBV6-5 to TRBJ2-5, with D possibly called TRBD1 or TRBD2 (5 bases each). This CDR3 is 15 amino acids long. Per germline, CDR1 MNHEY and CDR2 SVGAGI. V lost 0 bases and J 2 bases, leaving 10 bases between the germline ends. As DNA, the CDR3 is TGTGCCAGCAGTTACTCGGGGCGGGCTCAAGAGACCCAGTACTTC. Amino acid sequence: CASSYSGRAQETQYF.

The CDR3 sequence: CASSLGPSGLSTDTQYF. In DNA, the CDR3 is TGCGCCAGCAGCTTGGGACCCTCGGGGCTATCCACAGATACGCAGTATTTT. This chain links TRBV5-1 with TRBJ2-3, with D perhaps given as TRBD1 or TRBD2 (5 bases each). Per germline, CDR1 SGHRS and CDR2 YFSETQ. Trimming pared 0 bases from V and 2 bases from J, leaving 16 bases between. The CDR3 contains 17 residues.

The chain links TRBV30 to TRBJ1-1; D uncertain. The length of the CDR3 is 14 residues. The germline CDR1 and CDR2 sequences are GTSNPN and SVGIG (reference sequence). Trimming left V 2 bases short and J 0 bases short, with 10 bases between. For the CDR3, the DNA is TGTGCCTGGAGTCCCGGACGGGTGAACACTGAAGCTTTCTTT. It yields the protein CAWSPGRVNTEAFF.

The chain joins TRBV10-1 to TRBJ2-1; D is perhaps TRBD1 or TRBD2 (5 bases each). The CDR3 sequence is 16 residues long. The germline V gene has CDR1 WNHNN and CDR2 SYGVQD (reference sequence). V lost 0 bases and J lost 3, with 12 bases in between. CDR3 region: CASSESMGRFYNEQFF. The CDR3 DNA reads TGCGCCAGCAGTGAGTCGATGGGACGGTTCTACAATGAGCAGTTCTTC.

CDR3 DNA: TGTGCCAGCCAGCACAGGGGGCTTCAAGGCAATCAGCCCCAGCATTTT. It is translated as CASQHRGLQGNQPQHF. The chain links TRBV21-1 to TRBJ1-5; TRBD1, the table's D call, lacks a check against the DNA. TRBV21-1 is a pseudogene segment. This CDR3 is 16 amino acids long.

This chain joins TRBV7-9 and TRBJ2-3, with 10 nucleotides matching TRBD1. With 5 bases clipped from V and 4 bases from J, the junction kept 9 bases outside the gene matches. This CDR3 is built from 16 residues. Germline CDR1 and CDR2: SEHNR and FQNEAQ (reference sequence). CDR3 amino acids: CASSRTGTGASDTQYF. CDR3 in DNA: TGTGCCAGCAGCAGAACCGGGACAGGGGCGTCAGATACGCAGTATTTT.

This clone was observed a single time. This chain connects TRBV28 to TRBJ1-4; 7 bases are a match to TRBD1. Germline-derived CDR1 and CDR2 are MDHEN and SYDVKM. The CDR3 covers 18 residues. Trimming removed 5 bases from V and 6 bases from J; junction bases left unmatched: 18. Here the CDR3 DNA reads TGTGCCAGCAGTCCTCACCGGGACAGAGCTGTTGGTTATGAAAAACTGTTTTTT. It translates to CASSPHRDRAVGYEKLFF.

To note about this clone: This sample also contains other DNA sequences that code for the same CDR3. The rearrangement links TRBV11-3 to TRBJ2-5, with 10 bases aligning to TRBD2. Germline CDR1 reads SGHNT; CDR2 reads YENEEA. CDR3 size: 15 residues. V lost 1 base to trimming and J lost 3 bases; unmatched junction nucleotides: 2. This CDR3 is CASSLGLAGEETQYF. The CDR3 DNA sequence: TGTGCCAGCAGCTTAGGGCTAGCGGGAGAAGAGACCCAGTACTTC. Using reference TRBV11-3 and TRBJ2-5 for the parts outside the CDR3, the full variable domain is EAGVVQSPRYKIIEKKQPVAFWCNPISGHNTLYWYLQNLGQGPELLIRYENEEAVDDSQLPKDRFSAERLKGVDSTLKIQPAELGDSAVYLCASSLGLAGEETQYFGPGTRLLVL.